This T cell receptor beta chain was identified during a study of radiation and T cells in renal cell carcinoma. Trimming took off 0 bases at V and 3 bases at J, with 16 bases between the two ends. The germline V gene has CDR1 SGHDT and CDR2 YYEEEE. The length of the CDR3 is 16 residues. Noted time point: blood 2 weeks post-SBRT. Treatment of the sample: 15 Gy SBRT to primary tumor, nephrectomy 4 weeks later. The data were produced by immunoSEQ multiplex PCR, yet TCRdb's version contains in-frame clones alone and is incomplete. The sample has 150,000 to 160,000 clones; roughly 87% are singletons. The chain joins TRBV5-6 to TRBJ2-7; D unclear. Sample: blood, taken from a patient whose treatment included radiotherapy and nephrectomy. This TCR came from a woman in her forties or fifties with renal cell carcinoma. CDR3 in DNA: TGTGCCAGCAGCTTGGAAGGAACAGAAGCGAACTACGAGCAGTACTTC. Its translation is CASSLEGTEANYEQYF.